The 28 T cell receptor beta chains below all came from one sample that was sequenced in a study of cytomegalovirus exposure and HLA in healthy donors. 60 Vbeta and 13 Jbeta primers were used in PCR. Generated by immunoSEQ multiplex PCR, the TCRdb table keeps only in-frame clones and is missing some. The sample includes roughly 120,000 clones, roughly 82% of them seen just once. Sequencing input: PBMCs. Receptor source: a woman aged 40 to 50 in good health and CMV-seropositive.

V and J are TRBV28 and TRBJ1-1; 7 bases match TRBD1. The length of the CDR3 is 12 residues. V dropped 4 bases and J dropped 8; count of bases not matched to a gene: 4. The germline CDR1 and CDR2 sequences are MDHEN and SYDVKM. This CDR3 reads CASSSTDREAFF. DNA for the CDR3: TGTGCCAGCAGTTCTACGGACAGGGAAGCTTTCTTT.

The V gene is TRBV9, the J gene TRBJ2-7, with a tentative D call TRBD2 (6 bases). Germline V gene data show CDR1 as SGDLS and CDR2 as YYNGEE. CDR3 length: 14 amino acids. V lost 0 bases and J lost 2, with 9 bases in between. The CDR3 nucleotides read TGTGCCAGCAGCGTAGGTGGAGGGGCCTACGAGCAGTACTTC. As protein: CASSVGGGAYEQYF.

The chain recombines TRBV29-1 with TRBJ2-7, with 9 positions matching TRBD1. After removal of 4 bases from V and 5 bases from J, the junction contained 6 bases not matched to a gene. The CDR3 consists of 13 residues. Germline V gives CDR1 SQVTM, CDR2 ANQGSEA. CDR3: CSVAGQGFDEQYF. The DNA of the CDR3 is TGCAGCGTTGCGGGACAGGGTTTCGACGAGCAGTACTTC.

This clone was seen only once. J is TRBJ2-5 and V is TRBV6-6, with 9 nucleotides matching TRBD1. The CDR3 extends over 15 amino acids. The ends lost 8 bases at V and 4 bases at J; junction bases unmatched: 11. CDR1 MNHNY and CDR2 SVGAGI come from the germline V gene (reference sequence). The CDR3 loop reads CASWGSDRGRETQYF. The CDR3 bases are TGTGCCAGCTGGGGCTCGGACAGGGGAAGAGAGACCCAGTACTTC.

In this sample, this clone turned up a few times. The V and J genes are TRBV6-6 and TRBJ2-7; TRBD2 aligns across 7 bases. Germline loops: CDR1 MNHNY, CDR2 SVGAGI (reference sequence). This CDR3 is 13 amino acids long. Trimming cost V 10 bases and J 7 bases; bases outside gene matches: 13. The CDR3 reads CATTEGGLGEQYF. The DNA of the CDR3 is TGTGCCACCACGGAGGGAGGGTTAGGAGAGCAGTACTTC.

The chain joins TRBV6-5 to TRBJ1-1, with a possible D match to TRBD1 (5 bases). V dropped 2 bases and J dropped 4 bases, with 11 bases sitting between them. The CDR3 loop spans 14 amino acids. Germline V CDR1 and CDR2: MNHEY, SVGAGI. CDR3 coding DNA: TGTGCCAGCAGTTACCGGGGGTCCGGCACTGAAGCTTTCTTT. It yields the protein CASSYRGSGTEAFF.

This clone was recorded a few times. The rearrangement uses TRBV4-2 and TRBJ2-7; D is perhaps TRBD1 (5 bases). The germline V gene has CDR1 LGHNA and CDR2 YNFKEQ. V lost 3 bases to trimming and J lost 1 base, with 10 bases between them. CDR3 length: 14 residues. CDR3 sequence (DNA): TGTGCCAGCAGCCAGTCAGGGTCTTCCTACGAGCAGTACTTC. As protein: CASSQSGSSYEQYF.

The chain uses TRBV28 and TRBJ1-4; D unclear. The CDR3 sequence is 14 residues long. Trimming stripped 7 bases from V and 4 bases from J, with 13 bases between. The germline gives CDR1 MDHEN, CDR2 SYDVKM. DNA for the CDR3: TGTGCCAGCACCCACACCGCAGATAATGAAAAACTGTTTTTT. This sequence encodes CASTHTADNEKLFF.

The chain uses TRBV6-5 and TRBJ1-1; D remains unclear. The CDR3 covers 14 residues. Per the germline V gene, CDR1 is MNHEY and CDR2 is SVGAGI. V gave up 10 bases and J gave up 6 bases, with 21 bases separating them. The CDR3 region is CATKKVIPGSEAFF. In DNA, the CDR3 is TGTGCCACCAAGAAGGTGATCCCCGGGTCTGAAGCTTTCTTT.

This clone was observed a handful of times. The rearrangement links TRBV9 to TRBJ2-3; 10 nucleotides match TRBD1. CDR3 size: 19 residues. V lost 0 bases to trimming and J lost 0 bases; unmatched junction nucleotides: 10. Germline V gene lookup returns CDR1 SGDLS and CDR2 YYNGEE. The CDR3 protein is CASSVGPGGQGRSTDTQYF. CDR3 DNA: TGTGCCAGCAGCGTAGGACCTGGGGGACAGGGGAGGAGCACAGATACGCAGTATTTT.

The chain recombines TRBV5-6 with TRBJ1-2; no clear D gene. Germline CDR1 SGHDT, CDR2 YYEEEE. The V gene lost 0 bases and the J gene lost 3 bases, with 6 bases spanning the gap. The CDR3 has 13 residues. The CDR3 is CASSLGRYYGYTF. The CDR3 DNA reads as TGTGCCAGCAGCTTGGGCAGGTACTATGGCTACACCTTC. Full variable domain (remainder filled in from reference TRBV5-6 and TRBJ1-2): DAGVTQSPTHLIKTRGQQVTLRCSPKSGHDTVSWYQQALGQGPQFIFQYYEEEERQRGNFPDRFSGHQFPNYSSELNVNALLLGDSALYLCASSLGRYYGYTFGSGTRLTVV.

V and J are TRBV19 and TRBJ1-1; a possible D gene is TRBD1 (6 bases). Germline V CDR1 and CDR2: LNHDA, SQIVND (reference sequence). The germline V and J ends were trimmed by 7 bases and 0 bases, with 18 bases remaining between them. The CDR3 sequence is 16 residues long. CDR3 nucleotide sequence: TGTGCCAGTACCTCTAGGGGGGGAGGGTTGAACACTGAAGCTTTCTTT. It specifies CASTSRGGGLNTEAFF.

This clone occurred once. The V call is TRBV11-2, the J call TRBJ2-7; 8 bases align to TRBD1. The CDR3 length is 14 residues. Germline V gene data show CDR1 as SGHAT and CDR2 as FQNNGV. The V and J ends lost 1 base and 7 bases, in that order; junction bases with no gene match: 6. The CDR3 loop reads CASSLVQGVREQYF. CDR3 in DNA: TGTGCCAGCAGCTTAGTACAGGGGGTGAGAGAGCAGTACTTC.

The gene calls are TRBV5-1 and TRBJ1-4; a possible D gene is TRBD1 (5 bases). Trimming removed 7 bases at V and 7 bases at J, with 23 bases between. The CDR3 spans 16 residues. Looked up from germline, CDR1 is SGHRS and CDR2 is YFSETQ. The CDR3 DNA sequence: TGCGCCAGCTCAAGTAATACCCAGGGCCGGGCTGAAAAACTGTTTTTT. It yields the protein CASSSNTQGRAEKLFF.

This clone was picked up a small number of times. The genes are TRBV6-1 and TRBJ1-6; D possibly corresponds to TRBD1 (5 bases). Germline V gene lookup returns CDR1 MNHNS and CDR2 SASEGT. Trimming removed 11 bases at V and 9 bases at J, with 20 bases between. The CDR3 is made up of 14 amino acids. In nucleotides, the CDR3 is TGTGCCGGTTGGGGCGGGGGAGATGTTTCACCCCTCCACTTT. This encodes CAGWGGGDVSPLHF.

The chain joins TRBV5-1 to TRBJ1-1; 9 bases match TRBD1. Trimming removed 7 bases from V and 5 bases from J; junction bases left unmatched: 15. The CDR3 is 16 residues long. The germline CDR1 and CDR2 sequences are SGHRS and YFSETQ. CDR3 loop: CASGSMTGGRRTEAFF. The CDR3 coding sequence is TGCGCCAGCGGCTCTATGACAGGGGGGCGGCGGACTGAAGCTTTCTTT.

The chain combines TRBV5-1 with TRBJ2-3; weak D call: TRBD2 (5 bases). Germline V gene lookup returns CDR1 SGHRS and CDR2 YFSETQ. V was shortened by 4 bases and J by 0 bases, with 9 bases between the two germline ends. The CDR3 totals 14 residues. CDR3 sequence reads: CASSGRTSTDTQYF. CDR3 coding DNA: TGCGCCAGCAGCGGCCGGACTAGCACAGATACGCAGTATTTT.

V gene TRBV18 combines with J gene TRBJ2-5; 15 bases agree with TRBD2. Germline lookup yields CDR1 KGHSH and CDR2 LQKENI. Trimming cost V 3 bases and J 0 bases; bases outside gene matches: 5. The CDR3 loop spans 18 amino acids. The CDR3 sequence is CASSPSGLAGGNQETQYF. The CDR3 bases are TGTGCCAGCTCACCTTCGGGACTAGCGGGAGGTAACCAAGAGACCCAGTACTTC.

For the CDR3, the DNA is TGTGCCTGGAGTCCAACAGGGGGCATCGAGACCCAGTACTTC. As protein: CAWSPTGGIETQYF. The chain employs TRBV30 and TRBJ2-5; 9 nucleotides align to TRBD1. CDR1 and CDR2 from the germline V gene are GTSNPN and SVGIG (reference sequence). The junction had 6 bases not matched to a gene; V was cut back by 2 bases and J by 5 bases. The CDR3 is 14 amino acids.

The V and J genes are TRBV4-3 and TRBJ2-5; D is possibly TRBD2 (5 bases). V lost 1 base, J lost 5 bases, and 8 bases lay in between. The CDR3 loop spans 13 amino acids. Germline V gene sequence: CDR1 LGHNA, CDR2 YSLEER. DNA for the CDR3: TGCGCCAGCAGCCAAGGGAGGAGGGAGACCCAGTACTTC. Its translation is CASSQGRRETQYF.

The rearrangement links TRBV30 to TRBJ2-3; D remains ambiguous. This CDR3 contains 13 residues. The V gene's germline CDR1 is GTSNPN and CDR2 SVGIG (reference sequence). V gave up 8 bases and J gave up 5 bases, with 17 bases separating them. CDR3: CAGSSAPLDTQYF. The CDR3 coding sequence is TGTGCCGGGTCTAGTGCTCCCTTAGATACGCAGTATTTT.

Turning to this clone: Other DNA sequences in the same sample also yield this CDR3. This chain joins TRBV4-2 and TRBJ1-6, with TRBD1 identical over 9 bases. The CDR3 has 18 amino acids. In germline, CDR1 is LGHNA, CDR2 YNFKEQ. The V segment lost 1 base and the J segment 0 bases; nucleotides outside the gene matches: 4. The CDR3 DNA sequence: TGTGCCAGCAGCCAAGGGGGGACAGGGAGCTCCTATAATTCACCCCTCCACTTT. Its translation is CASSQGGTGSSYNSPLHF.

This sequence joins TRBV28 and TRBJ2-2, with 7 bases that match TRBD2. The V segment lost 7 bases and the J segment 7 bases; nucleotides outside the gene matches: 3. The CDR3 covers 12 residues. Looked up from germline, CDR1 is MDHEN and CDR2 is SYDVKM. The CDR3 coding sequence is TGTGCCAGCAAGCGGGAATACGGGGAGCTGTTTTTT. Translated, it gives CASKREYGELFF.

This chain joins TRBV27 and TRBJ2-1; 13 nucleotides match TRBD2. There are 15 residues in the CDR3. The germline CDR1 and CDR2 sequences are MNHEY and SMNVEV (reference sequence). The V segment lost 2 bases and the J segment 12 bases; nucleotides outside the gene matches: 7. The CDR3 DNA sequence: TGTGCCAGCAGTTTACCGGGACTAGCGGGACGGGGGCAGTTCTTC. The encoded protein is CASSLPGLAGRGQFF.

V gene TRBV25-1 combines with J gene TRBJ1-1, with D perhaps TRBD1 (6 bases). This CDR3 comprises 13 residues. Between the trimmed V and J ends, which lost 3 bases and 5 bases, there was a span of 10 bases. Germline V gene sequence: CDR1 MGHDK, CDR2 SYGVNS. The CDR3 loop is CASSEGARTEAFF. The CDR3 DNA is TGTGCCAGCAGTGAGGGGGCGCGAACTGAAGCTTTCTTT.

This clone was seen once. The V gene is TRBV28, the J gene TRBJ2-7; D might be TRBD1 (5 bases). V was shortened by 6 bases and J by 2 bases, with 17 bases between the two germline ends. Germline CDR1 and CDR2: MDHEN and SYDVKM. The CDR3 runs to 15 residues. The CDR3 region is CASRLLDNNPYEQYF. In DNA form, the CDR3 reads TGTGCCAGCAGACTCTTGGACAACAACCCCTACGAGCAGTACTTC.

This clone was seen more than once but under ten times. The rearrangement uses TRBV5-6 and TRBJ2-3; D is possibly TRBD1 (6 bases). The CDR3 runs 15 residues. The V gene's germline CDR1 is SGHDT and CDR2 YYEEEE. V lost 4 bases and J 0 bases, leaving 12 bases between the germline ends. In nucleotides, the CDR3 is TGTGCCAGCAGCCCCCGGACAGTGAGCACAGATACGCAGTATTTT. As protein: CASSPRTVSTDTQYF.

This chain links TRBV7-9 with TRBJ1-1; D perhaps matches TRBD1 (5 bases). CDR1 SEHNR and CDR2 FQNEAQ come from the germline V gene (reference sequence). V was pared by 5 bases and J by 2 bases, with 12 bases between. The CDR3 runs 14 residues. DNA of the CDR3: TGTGCCAGCAGCATTTCGGGGGGTAACACTGAAGCTTTCTTT. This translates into CASSISGGNTEAFF. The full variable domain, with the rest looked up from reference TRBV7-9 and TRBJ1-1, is DTGVSQNPRHKITKRGQNVTFRCDPISEHNRLYWYRQTLGQGPEFLTYFQNEAQLEKSRLLSDRFSAERPKGSFSTLEIQRTEQGDSAMYLCASSISGGNTEAFFGQGTRLTVV.